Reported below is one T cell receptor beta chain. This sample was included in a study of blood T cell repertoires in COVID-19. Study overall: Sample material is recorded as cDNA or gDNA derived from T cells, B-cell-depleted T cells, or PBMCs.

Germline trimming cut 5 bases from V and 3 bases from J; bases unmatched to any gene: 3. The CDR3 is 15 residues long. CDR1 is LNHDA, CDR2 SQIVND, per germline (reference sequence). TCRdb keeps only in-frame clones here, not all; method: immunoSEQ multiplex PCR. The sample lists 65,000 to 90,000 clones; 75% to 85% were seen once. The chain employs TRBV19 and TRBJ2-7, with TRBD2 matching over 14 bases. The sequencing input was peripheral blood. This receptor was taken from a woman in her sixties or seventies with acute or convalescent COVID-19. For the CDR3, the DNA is TGTGCCAGTAGTCGGACTAGCGGGGGGTACTACGAGCAGTACTTC. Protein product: CASSRTSGGYYEQYF. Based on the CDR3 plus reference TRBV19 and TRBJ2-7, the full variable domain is DGGITQSPKYLFRKEGQNVTLSCEQNLNHDAMYWYRQDPGQGLRLIYYSQIVNDFQKGDIAEGYSVSREKKESFPLTVTSAQKNPTAFYLCASSRTSGGYYEQYFGPGTRLTVT.